This TCR beta chain emerged from a study of shared clonotypes between healthy human individuals. Study at large: Researchers assigned three CD4 naive, three CD4 memory, two CD8 naive and one CD8 memory plate to each donor.

Profiled with immunoSEQ multiplex PCR; TCRdb holds only in-frame clones, not every one. The table shows approximately 1.1 million clones, with 70% to 80% occurring only once. There are 13 residues in the CDR3. Germline CDR1 is SGHTA and CDR2 is FQGTGA. V was shortened by 1 base and J by 9 bases, with 7 bases between the two germline ends. The TCR was taken from a man aged 18-30 years in good health. Some clones in this sample may be carry-over from other donors' samples. The source material was memory CD4+ T cells from PBMCs. The subset is: CD45RA-negative fraction. This chain joins TRBV7-3 and TRBJ1-6; D unclear. CDR3: CASSLSSGSPLHF. CDR3 sequence (DNA): TGTGCCAGCAGCTTAAGCTCGGGTTCACCCCTCCACTTT.